This TCR beta chain was retrieved from a study of monozygotic twins with inflammatory bowel disease (dated by TCRdb to about 2019). Study-level background: A total of some 28 monozygotic twin pairs were included in the full study, comprising nine German pairs (four IBD-concordant, five IBD-discordant) and 19 IBD-discordant Danish pairs. Disease-associated traits were sought mainly through comparisons between IBD patients and their genetically identical healthy co-twins within discordant pairs. Each individual had, on average, about 151 000 unique TCRalpha sequences and 181 000 unique TCRbeta sequences available for analysis. Points the paper makes about the study in general: No difference in repertoire similarity was observed between concordant and discordant twins, possibly owing to limited statistical power. TCRbeta repertoire diversity, by inverse Simpson index, was decreased in IBD patients compared with their healthy co-twins. Compared with healthy twins, IBD patients had fewer clonotypes in common with other individuals, a difference most pronounced in patients showing signs of disease activity. Differing immunosuppressive treatments among patients may have added background noise and inter-individual variability to the repertoires. The results gave no support for a single strong signal or clonotype linked to IBD. The analysis was unable to tell different T cell subtypes apart.

From each donor, an approximately 2.3 ml peripheral blood sample was collected into PAXgene tubes and kept at -80 degrees C. Without any T cell sorting, total RNA was extracted from whole blood using the PAXgene blood miRNA kit on an automated QIAcube. Deep TCRalpha and TCRbeta repertoire profiling with unique molecular barcoding was performed on peripheral blood of monozygotic twin pairs concordant or discordant for inflammatory bowel disease. Smoking habits were recorded for all twin pairs, and individuals were classified as current, former or never smokers. The CDR3, from cysteine to phenylalanine, totals 13 residues. The nucleotide record is missing. The CDR1 and CDR2 encoded by the germline V gene are SGHRS and YFSETQ. The library was built by means of 5' RACE. Preparation of each TCR library used 3,500 to 4,500 ng of total RNA. For each sample, cDNA synthesis with SMARTScribe reverse transcriptase was split into eight separate reactions. Unique molecular identifiers containing a 6-nucleotide sample barcode were introduced through template switching during cDNA synthesis. Two nested PCRs of about 16 and 10 cycles amplified the TCRalpha and TCRbeta cDNA, and bead purification followed each PCR. Before amplification, the cDNA was treated with uracil DNA-glycosylase and purified using the QIAquick PCR purification kit. The second PCR was the step at which Illumina TruSeq-compatible adapters and sample-specific barcodes were added. Library quality and concentration were assessed using TapeStation and Qubit, and approximately 5 ng of each library was pooled. Sequencing of pooled libraries was carried out on an Illumina HiSeq2500 single-index Rapid Run using 2 x 100 bp reads and custom sequencing primers. From the authors' description of their analysis: UMI-based consensus assembly with MiGEC version 1.2.6 was used to correct PCR and sequencing errors. MiXCR version 2.1.1 was used to carry out V(D)J alignment, clonotype assembly and CDR3 extraction. Normalisation of gene usage, clonotype sharing and MAIT/NKT TCR abundance was achieved by analysing the top 1000, 10 000 and 20 000 clonotypes per sample. After downsampling to 27 000 UMIs, diversity was calculated as the inverse Simpson index using the vegan R package. Paired Mann-Whitney U tests on discordant twin pairs were used, with Benjamini-Hochberg multiple-testing correction. The reads, reprocessed by TCRdb, yield one row per CDR3 protein sequence and no DNA. The authors' filters were not applied to this entry. The sample table records a few hundred thousand distinct CDR3 sequences. Of the sample, approximately 2.3% is held by the ten largest clones.

In regard to this clonotype: There is no known antigen for this receptor.

This chain joins TRBV5-1 to TRBJ1-1. The source material was blood. This receptor was obtained from a human donor with ulcerative colitis or Crohn's disease, or a healthy co-twin of an affected twin (not recorded which). The CDR3 protein is CASSLGVDTEAFF. This CDR3, with the reference TRBV5-1 and TRBJ1-1 proteins standing in past its ends, gives the full variable domain KAGVTQTPRYLIKTRGQQVTLSCSPISGHRSVSWYQQTPGQGLQFLFEYFSETQRNKGNFPGRFSGRQFSNSRSEMNVSTLELGDSALYLCASSLGVDTEAFFGQGTRLTVV.